Listed here are 5 T cell receptor beta chains from one sample, sequenced in a study of T cells in narcolepsy. Assay: immunoSEQ multiplex PCR; the TCRdb copy retains only in-frame clones and omits some. The sample shows approximately 25,000 clones, 75% to 85% of them seen only once. The sequenced sample was memory (CD45RA-) CD4+ T cells from blood. These receptors were obtained from a human donor in good health.

The rearrangement joins TRBV9 to TRBJ2-5, with 8 positions matching TRBD1. CDR1 is SGDLS and CDR2 is YYNGEE in the germline V gene. The CDR3 is 14 residues long. The trim removed 4 bases at V and 2 bases at J, leaving 4 bases unmatched. The CDR3, as DNA: TGTGCCAGCAGCACTCGGACAGGGCAAGAGACCCAGTACTTC. Translated: CASSTRTGQETQYF.

The rearrangement links TRBV5-1 to TRBJ2-3, with D perhaps matching TRBD1 or TRBD2 (5 bases each). Germline V CDR1 and CDR2: SGHRS, YFSETQ. The germline V and J ends were trimmed by 0 bases and 0 bases, with 14 bases remaining between them. The CDR3 consists of 17 residues. The CDR3 DNA reads as TGCGCCAGCAGCTTGGTTTCCGGGACGGATAGCACAGATACGCAGTATTTT. It is translated as CASSLVSGTDSTDTQYF. The entire variable domain, with the rest obtained from reference TRBV5-1 and TRBJ2-3, is as follows: KAGVTQTPRYLIKTRGQQVTLSCSPISGHRSVSWYQQTPGQGLQFLFEYFSETQRNKGNFPGRFSGRQFSNSRSEMNVSTLELGDSALYLCASSLVSGTDSTDTQYFGPGTRLTVL.

This chain uses TRBV18 with TRBJ1-5; D perhaps matches TRBD1 (6 bases). V was trimmed by 3 bases and J by 11 bases, leaving 23 bases between them. The CDR3 spans 16 residues. Looked up from germline, CDR1 is KGHSH and CDR2 is LQKENI. In nucleotides, the CDR3 is TGTGCCAGCTCACCTACGGACAGCGTTAAGAGAATGTCCCAGCATTTT. Translation gives CASSPTDSVKRMSQHF.

With regard to this clone: One junction end does not reproduce the germline sequence, and a read error may be involved. The identical CDR3 is also encoded by other nucleotide sequences in the sample. The genes are TRBV7-9 and TRBJ1-4; the match to TRBD1 covers 10 bases. Germline values: CDR1 SEHNR, CDR2 FQNEAQ (reference sequence). This CDR3 spans 15 amino acids. This chain's CDR3 is CASSLGTGVIEKLFF. CDR3 in DNA: TGCGCCAGCAGCTTAGGGACAGGGGTTATTGAAAAACTGTTTTTT.

The chain links TRBV20-1 to TRBJ1-3; D is uncertain. V was shortened by 7 bases and J by 2 bases, with 6 bases between the two germline ends. The germline CDR1 and CDR2 sequences are DFQATT and SNEGSKA (reference sequence). The CDR3 is 11 residues long. CDR3 nucleotides: TGCAGTGGTCTAACTGGAAACACCATATATTTT. Encoded protein: CSGLTGNTIYF.